What follows describes a single TCR beta chain. What antigen it recognizes has not been identified. Nothing much larger sits one base from this clone, and base qualities are not available. These data originate in a study of healthy donors' naive CD4 and CD8 T cells (dated by TCRdb to the mid-2010s). With respect to the entire study: Donors were selected to cover three age groups (20-25, 40-50 and 60-70 years, over 5 each), with a mean age of roughly 45, and half of the donors were female. The TCR alpha libraries followed the same workflow as the beta chain, except for a newly designed primer set that covered all functional IMGT alpha gene variants. To examine how TCR variation is linked to lineage commitment, the study sequenced rearranged TCR alpha and beta chains from naive CD4+ and CD8+ T cells. Peripheral blood mononuclear cells were collected from some 17 healthy, unrelated individuals. Donors were HLA-typed by sequencing at HLA-A, -B, -C, -DRB1, -DQB1 and -DPB1 using the SBTexcellerator protocol, an ABI3130xl analyzer and SBTengine software.

V is pruned by 5 bases and J by 4 bases, leaving 4 bases of the junction without a gene match. Measured from the cysteine to the phenylalanine, the CDR3 is 13 residues long. The read is trimmed to its CDR3 DNA, 39 bases read in frame from base 1. The listed sequencing device is 454 GS FLX Titanium. A previously published linear amplification protocol was used to build TCR libraries from roughly 500 ng of total RNA. The sequencing itself ran on the Roche/454 Genome Sequencer using Titanium chemistry. The source study handled its data this way. From about 5 of the healthy donors, around 80,000 rearranged TCR alpha transcripts were sequenced. Duplicate transcripts were removed, and each unique TCR clonotype was defined by its CDR3 junction following IMGT nomenclature. CD4 versus CD8 status was modeled on V and J genes by logistic regression in R 2.13.0, with adjustment for donor effects and Bonferroni correction for multiple testing. TCRdb reanalyzed the raw reads on its own, using fastp at Q25 for trimming and MiXCR for clone calling, and kept in-frame beta chains. Records with the same CDR3 protein are collapsed into one entry carrying the most frequent genes and DNA. For this entry, the V and J calls and clone size follow TCRdb and not the study's own pipeline. The sample contains about 180,000 distinct CDR3 sequences, around three quarters of them found a single time. The ten largest make up around 2% of the sample.

Overall study results and their limits: Alpha and beta chains were sequenced in bulk and could not be paired, so combined chain effects were not evaluated. Reportedly, most V and J gene segments showed bias between naive CD4+ and CD8+ cells, and this bias held consistently across donors regardless of HLA genotype. Possible repertoire bias arising from homeostatic proliferation of naive T cells was not directly addressed. In both chains, CD4+ lineage was associated with a positively charged CDR3 and CD8+ lineage with a negatively charged CDR3. Taken together, V genes, J genes and CDR3 charge appeared to account for 10% to 15% of the variance in CD4/CD8 propensity, mostly acting in an additive way.

Cells with a CD4+CD8-CD45RO-CD45RA+ profile were isolated by FACS and defined as naive CD4+ T cells, and those with a CD8+CD4-CD45RA+CD27bright profile were defined as naive CD8+ T cells. Antibodies against CD4 (RPA-T4), CD8 (SK1), CD27 (O323), CD45RA (HI100) and CD45RO (UCHL1) were used for sorting. This clonotype was obtained from a pool of human donors in good health; the sample pools cells from several healthy donors. The chain couples TRBV12-3 or TRBV12-4 to TRBJ2-5; 7 bases in the middle match TRBD1. Sequencing input: naive CD4+ and CD8+ T cells sorted from blood, pooled from several donors. The cell subset or site label corresponds to: FACS-sorted naive CD4+ (CD45RO-CD45RA+) and naive CD8+ (CD45RA+CD27bright) T cells. The CDR3 corresponds to CASSPSGGETQYF. At the DNA level, the sequence is TGTGCCAGCAGTCCATCAGGGGGAGAGACCCAGTACTTC.